The 27 T cell receptor beta chains given below trace back to one sample, sequenced in a study of blood T cells in healthy people across ages. The use of a sample-barcoded 5' primer and a J-beta primer mix characterized a second PCR of roughly 6 to 12 cycles. TCRdb re-derived calls from the 5' RACE reads in MiXCR, one entry per CDR3 protein. This table holds around 2 million distinct CDR3 sequences, 39% found once. Sequenced sample: blood. The source is a human donor in good health.

The rearrangement joins TRBV4-3 to TRBJ1-2; D gene unclear. The CDR3 length is 17 residues. Germline values: CDR1 LGHNA, CDR2 YSLEER. The V and J ends lost 0 bases and 0 bases respectively, with 14 bases between them. CDR3 residues: CASSQEVGSASNYGYTF. The CDR3 region has the DNA TGCGCCAGCAGCCAAGAGGTTGGCAGCGCCTCTAACTATGGCTACACCTTC.

The rearrangement uses TRBV7-2 and TRBJ2-7, with 7 positions matching TRBD2. J gave up 5 bases and V 1 base, and 11 bases lay outside the gene matches. This CDR3 spans 16 amino acids. Germline V gene lookup returns CDR1 SGHTA and CDR2 FQGNSA. CDR3 sequence reads: CASSLGGGTSSNEQYF. The CDR3 bases are TGTGCCAGCAGCTTAGGGGGGGGGACGTCTAGCAACGAGCAGTACTTC. Full variable domain (outside the CDR3, taken from reference TRBV7-2 and TRBJ2-7): GAGVSQSPSNKVTEKGKDVELRCDPISGHTALYWYRQSLGQGLEFLIYFQGNSAPDKSGLPSDRFSAERTGGSVSTLTIQRTQQEDSAVYLCASSLGGGTSSNEQYFGPGTRLTVT.

This sequence joins TRBV20-1 and TRBJ2-4; D may be TRBD1 (6 bases). Trimming took 8 bases from V and 3 from J, leaving 23 bases between them. This CDR3 is 16 amino acids long. The V gene's germline CDR1 is DFQATT and CDR2 SNEGSKA (reference sequence). The CDR3 loop is CSTTITGIGSKNIQYF. In nucleotides, the CDR3 is TGCAGTACAACGATAACAGGGATTGGTAGCAAAAACATTCAGTACTTC.

The chain links TRBV20-1 to TRBJ2-1; 9 positions match TRBD2. The CDR3 has 15 residues. Germline-derived CDR1 and CDR2 are DFQATT and SNEGSKA (reference sequence). The V and J ends lost 0 bases and 7 bases, in that order; junction bases with no gene match: 7. The CDR3 region is CSARDGAGGKNEQFF. CDR3 coding DNA: TGCAGTGCTAGAGATGGCGCGGGGGGGAAAAATGAGCAGTTCTTC.

Comments on this clonotype: A read error may account for a junction end that differs from germline. The V gene is TRBV3-1, the J gene TRBJ1-2; D may be TRBD1 (5 bases). The CDR3 is 14 amino acids. CDR1 and CDR2 from the germline V gene are LGHDT and YNNKEL (reference sequence). The CDR3 protein is CASSQVRGTDGHTF. The CDR3 DNA reads TGTGCCAGCAGCCAAGTCCGAGGGACGGATGGCCACACCTTC.

The CDR3 here is CASSHDGAYEQYF. The CDR3 DNA is TGTGCCAGCAGTCACGACGGTGCCTACGAGCAGTACTTC. This chain joins TRBV6-6 and TRBJ2-7; D not certain. Trimming shortened V by 5 bases and J by 2 bases, and 10 bases separated the two germline ends. The CDR3 spans 13 residues. CDR1 is MNHNY and CDR2 is SVGAGI in the germline V gene (reference sequence).

This clonotype was seen a handful of times. The V call is TRBV7-2, the J call TRBJ1-2; no clear D gene. Deletions cut 1 base from V and 6 bases from J, with 12 bases between. CDR1 and CDR2 (germline): SGHTA, FQGNSA. The CDR3 runs 14 residues. The CDR3 DNA is TGTGCCAGCAGCTTAGAGGACGGTATTCATGGCTACACCTTC. Translation gives CASSLEDGIHGYTF. Filled out from reference TRBV7-2 and TRBJ1-2, the complete variable domain reads GAGVSQSPSNKVTEKGKDVELRCDPISGHTALYWYRQSLGQGLEFLIYFQGNSAPDKSGLPSDRFSAERTGGSVSTLTIQRTQQEDSAVYLCASSLEDGIHGYTFGSGTRLTVV.

This clonotype was recorded a few times. The chain is built from TRBV6-6 and TRBJ2-3; possible D gene TRBD2, 7 bases. Trimming removed 2 bases from V and 4 bases from J, with 19 bases in between. CDR3 length equals 17 residues. CDR1 is MNHNY, CDR2 SVGAGI, per germline (reference sequence). The DNA of the CDR3 is TGTGCCAGCAGTTACGAGGGGGGGGCTCAGGTTCCAGATACGCAGTATTTT. Its translation: CASSYEGGAQVPDTQYF.

In DNA, the CDR3 is TGTGCCAGCAGTTCTCGGGGGACCGAAGAGACCCAGTACTTC. Protein product: CASSSRGTEETQYF. The rearrangement uses TRBV28 and TRBJ2-5, with TRBD2 as a possible D gene (6 bases). The germline V and J ends were trimmed by 4 bases and 3 bases, with 12 bases remaining between them. CDR3 size: 14 residues. The germline V gene encodes CDR1 MDHEN and CDR2 SYDVKM.

This chain connects TRBV4-3 to TRBJ2-2; D not resolved. The germline CDR1 and CDR2 sequences are LGHNA and YSLEER. The germline V and J ends were trimmed by 1 base and 4 bases, with 10 bases remaining between them. The CDR3 is made up of 15 amino acids. CDR3 nucleotides: TGCGCCAGCAGCCAAGGGCAAAGCGCCACCGGGGAGCTGTTTTTT. Amino acids: CASSQGQSATGELFF.

This chain connects TRBV5-5 to TRBJ2-7; no clear D gene. Trimming cost V 0 bases and J 5 bases, with 12 bases left between them. CDR3 length equals 14 residues. Germline-derived CDR1 and CDR2 are SGHKS and YYEKEE (reference sequence). The CDR3 coding sequence is TGTGCCAGCAGCTTGGGGCCCTTCGCAGACGAGCAGTACTTC. Amino acid sequence: CASSLGPFADEQYF.

This clonotype was counted once. This chain joins TRBV12-3 or TRBV12-4 and TRBJ2-1; a possible D gene is TRBD2 (5 bases). With 6 bases removed from V and 2 bases from J, the gap between germline ends came to 14 bases. The CDR3 is 15 residues long. CDR3 in amino acids: CASRAREGAYNEQFF. The CDR3, as DNA: TGTGCCAGCAGAGCCCGCGAGGGCGCCTACAATGAGCAGTTCTTC.

V is TRBV28 and J is TRBJ2-6, with no clear D. The ends were cut back, 10 bases at V and 4 bases at J, with 17 bases in the middle. The CDR3 covers 15 residues. CDR1 and CDR2 from the germline V gene are MDHEN and SYDVKM. This CDR3 reads CAIQSKVAGANVLTF. In DNA, the CDR3 is TGTGCCATCCAGTCGAAGGTTGCGGGGGCCAACGTCCTGACTTTC.

This clonotype was seen a handful of times. The genes are TRBV6-5 and TRBJ2-7; a weak D match, TRBD1 (6 bases). The germline CDR1 and CDR2 sequences are MNHEY and SVGAGI. Trimming shortened V by 5 bases and J by 3 bases, and 14 bases separated the two germline ends. The CDR3 totals 14 residues. The CDR3 nucleotides read TGTGCCAGCAGTACCCCGGGACACAACTACGAGCAGTACTTC. It translates to CASSTPGHNYEQYF.

For this clonotype: A read error may explain this, as a much larger clone is one base away. This sequence joins TRBV7-8 and TRBJ2-2, with 7 nucleotides matching TRBD1. The CDR3 is 14 amino acids. Looked up from germline, CDR1 is SGHVS and CDR2 is FQNEAQ. The chain's CDR3 is CASSLTGNTGKLFF. The CDR3 DNA sequence: TGTGCCAGCAGCTTGACAGGGAACACCGGGAAGCTGTTTTTT.

J is TRBJ2-5 and V is TRBV13; the D gene is possibly TRBD2 (6 bases). CDR3 length: 16 residues. The V gene lost 1 base and the J gene lost 2 bases, with 14 bases spanning the gap. CDR1 PRHDT and CDR2 FYEKMQ come from the germline V gene (reference sequence). The CDR3, as DNA: TGTGCCAGCAGCTTAGTAGGGCGGGGTCAGCAAGAGACCCAGTACTTC. Translating gives CASSLVGRGQQETQYF.

The chain links TRBV27 to TRBJ2-3; D is possibly TRBD1 (5 bases). This CDR3 is 13 amino acids long. Trimming shortened V by 5 bases and J by 6 bases, and 12 bases separated the two germline ends. Germline V CDR1 and CDR2: MNHEY, SMNVEV (reference sequence). CDR3 sequence: CASSARRVDTQYF. The DNA for the CDR3 is TGTGCCAGCAGTGCGCGCAGGGTTGATACGCAGTATTTT.

Only a few counts were recorded for this clonotype. J is TRBJ2-4 and V is TRBV5-6; 8 nucleotides line up with TRBD1. CDR1 and CDR2 from the germline V gene are SGHDT and YYEEEE. CDR3 length: 14 residues. V dropped 0 bases and J dropped 13; count of bases not matched to a gene: 9. This chain's CDR3 is CASSLAGGRRVQYF. The DNA of the CDR3 is TGTGCCAGCAGCTTGGCAGGGGGCAGGAGGGTGCAGTACTTC. Looking up the rest from reference TRBV5-6 and TRBJ2-4 gives the full variable domain: DAGVTQSPTHLIKTRGQQVTLRCSPKSGHDTVSWYQQALGQGPQFIFQYYEEEERQRGNFPDRFSGHQFPNYSSELNVNALLLGDSALYLCASSLAGGRRVQYFGAGTRLSVL.

This chain connects TRBV7-2 to TRBJ2-1; 7 positions match TRBD1. This CDR3 contains 17 residues. CDR1 is SGHTA and CDR2 is FQGNSA in the germline V gene. Trimming took 5 bases from V and 0 from J; bases not matched to a gene: 10. CDR3 loop: CASSPRQGSGSYNEQFF. The CDR3 coding sequence is TGTGCCAGCAGCCCCCGACAGGGTTCCGGCTCCTACAATGAGCAGTTCTTC. Using reference TRBV7-2 and TRBJ2-1 for the parts outside the CDR3, the full variable domain is GAGVSQSPSNKVTEKGKDVELRCDPISGHTALYWYRQSLGQGLEFLIYFQGNSAPDKSGLPSDRFSAERTGGSVSTLTIQRTQQEDSAVYLCASSPRQGSGSYNEQFFGPGTRLTVL.

This clonotype was seen more than once but under ten times. The chain joins TRBV6-6 to TRBJ2-4, with D possibly matching TRBD1 (6 bases). The CDR3 spans 15 residues. Trimming pared 2 bases from V and 8 bases from J, leaving 16 bases between. Germline V gene lookup returns CDR1 MNHNY and CDR2 SVGAGI (reference sequence). CDR3 DNA: TGTGCCAGCAGTTACGCCGAGCAGGGGAGTTACATTCAGTACTTC. Protein product: CASSYAEQGSYIQYF.

This clonotype was counted between two and nine times. The rearrangement joins TRBV6-2 or TRBV6-3 to TRBJ2-1; D is perhaps TRBD1 (5 bases). The CDR3 runs 15 residues. V was shortened by 7 bases and J by 0 bases, with 13 bases between the two germline ends. Per germline, CDR1 MNHEY and CDR2 SVGEGT. The chain's CDR3 is CASKIDSSSYNEQFF. The CDR3 DNA sequence: TGTGCCAGCAAAATAGACAGCAGCTCCTACAATGAGCAGTTCTTC.

In its sample, this clonotype was seen once. A read error is possible here, since a much larger clone lies one base away. J is TRBJ2-7 and V is TRBV6-6; maybe TRBD1 (5 bases). Germline-derived CDR1 and CDR2 are MNHNY and SVGAGI (reference sequence). CDR3 size: 14 residues. The CDR3 sequence is CASSYGQGLNERYF. In nucleotides, the CDR3 is TGTGCCAGCAGTTACGGGCAGGGTCTAAACGAGCGGTACTTC.

The chain recombines TRBV11-1 with TRBJ2-3; the match to TRBD2 covers 7 bases. Germline lookup yields CDR1 SGHAT and CDR2 FQDESV (reference sequence). This CDR3 is 15 amino acids long. J gave up 3 bases and V 0 bases, and 3 bases lay outside the gene matches. The CDR3 is CASSLARGWTDTQYF. The CDR3, as DNA: TGTGCCAGCAGCTTAGCGCGGGGGTGGACAGATACGCAGTATTTT.

This clonotype came up many times. This sequence joins TRBV7-2 and TRBJ2-7, with D perhaps matching TRBD1 (5 bases). Germline values: CDR1 SGHTA, CDR2 FQGNSA. V was cut by 3 bases and J by 5 bases, with 5 bases left in between. The CDR3 runs 11 residues. The DNA for the CDR3 is TGTGCCAGCAGCTTCAGGGACGAGCAGTACTTC. Its translation: CASSFRDEQYF.

The chain employs TRBV29-1 and TRBJ2-3; TRBD1 matches 9 bases. V shed 7 bases, J shed 5 bases, and the junction held 16 bases outside the gene matches. The CDR3 is made up of 16 amino acids. Germline assignment: CDR1 SQVTM and CDR2 ANQGSEA. The CDR3 sequence is CSAGIRTGGSEDTQYF. For the CDR3, the DNA is TGCAGCGCTGGGATTCGAACAGGGGGCAGTGAAGATACGCAGTATTTT.

J is TRBJ1-1 and V is TRBV29-1, with D tentatively TRBD1 (5 bases). V lost 4 bases and J 10 bases, leaving 19 bases between the germline ends. CDR1 is SQVTM, CDR2 ANQGSEA, per germline. CDR3 length: 13 amino acids. Here the CDR3 reads CSVGRQLVKGAFF. Here the CDR3 DNA reads TGCAGCGTTGGTAGACAGTTAGTAAAGGGAGCTTTCTTT.

On this clonotype: One base away lies a much larger clone, so this may be a sequencing read error. This rearrangement joins TRBV7-2 to TRBJ2-5; D is ambiguous. The CDR3 is 13 residues long. Germline V CDR1 and CDR2: SGHTA, FQGNSA. CDR3 region: CASSRVLQGTQYF. Written as DNA, the CDR3 is TGTGCCAGCAGCCGGGTCCTCCAAGGGACCCAGTACTTC.